A selection of T cell receptor beta chains follows, all from one sample in a study of blood T cells in healthy people across ages. One entry per CDR3 protein, called by TCRdb with MiXCR from the 5' RACE reads. The table records hundreds of thousands of distinct CDR3 sequences, roughly 44% of them present only once. The material sequenced was blood. These TCRs come from a man aged 60-69 years in good health. The CDR3 runs from the conserved cysteine through the conserved F or W. D genes are given only for firm matches. Part of the rows lack a size; the others show once, few, many or a class for expanded clones.

D	V	J	size	CDR3	DNA
.	TRBV28	TRBJ1-1	.	CASSPTRDFGVGKAFF	TGTGCCAGCAGTCCGACCCGGGACTTTGGAGTGGGGAAAGCTTTCTTT
.	TRBV7-9	TRBJ1-5	few	CASSLGRGNQPQHF	TGTGCCAGCAGCTTAGGCAGGGGCAATCAGCCCCAGCATTTT
TRBD1	TRBV20-1	TRBJ2-5	.	CSARDTGTGLEQYF	TGCAGTGCTAGAGATACCGGGACAGGGTTGGAGCAGTACTTC
TRBD2	TRBV12-3/TRBV12-4	TRBJ2-7	.	CASRRGGSYEQYF	TGTGCCAGCCGGCGGGGGGGCAGTTACGAGCAGTACTTC
TRBD2	TRBV4-3	TRBJ2-7	few	CASSRDGTTGYEQYF	TGCGCCAGCAGCCGAGACGGGACTACGGGCTACGAGCAGTACTTC
.	TRBV4-3	TRBJ2-3	few	CASSPWTASTGTDTQYF	TGCGCCAGCAGCCCTTGGACCGCTTCGACTGGCACAGATACGCAGTATTTT
.	TRBV6-2/TRBV6-3	TRBJ2-5	.	CASSSDKGQQYF	TGTGCCAGCAGCTCCGACAAGGGCCAGCAGTACTTC
.	TRBV20-1	TRBJ2-1	.	CSARVDRNNEQFF	TGCAGTGCTAGAGTAGACAGAAACAATGAGCAGTTCTTC
TRBD1	TRBV5-1	TRBJ1-2	few	CASSLAGQGANGYTF	TGCGCCAGCAGCTTGGCGGGACAGGGGGCGAATGGCTACACCTTC
.	TRBV6-2/TRBV6-3	TRBJ2-5	.	CASSYVGGQETQYF	TGTGCCAGCAGTTACGTCGGGGGTCAAGAGACCCAGTACTTC
.	TRBV11-2	TRBJ2-7	few	CASSLDQVGIMEQYF	TGTGCCAGCAGCTTAGATCAGGTCGGGATCATGGAGCAGTACTTC
.	TRBV14	TRBJ2-7	few	CASSQDSSYAYEQYF	TGTGCCAGCAGCCAAGACAGTTCCTACGCCTACGAGCAGTACTTC
.	TRBV20-1	TRBJ2-1	once	CSARDRGLNEQFF	TGCAGCGCTAGAGATCGGGGTTTGAATGAGCAGTTCTTC
TRBD2	TRBV20-1	TRBJ2-1	.	CSAPTSGAPNEQFF	TGCAGTGCTCCGACTAGCGGGGCGCCCAATGAGCAGTTCTTC
.	TRBV12-3/TRBV12-4	TRBJ1-4	few	CASSLTLGNLFEKLFF	TGTGCCAGCAGTTTAACCTTGGGGAATTTGTTTGAAAAACTGTTTTTT
.	TRBV7-2	TRBJ1-2	.	CASSPRMAAGDHGYTF	TGTGCCAGCAGCCCGAGGATGGCTGCGGGAGACCATGGCTACACCTTC
.	TRBV27	TRBJ1-4	few	CASSWTANEKLFF	TGTGCCAGCAGTTGGACAGCAAATGAAAAACTGTTTTTT
.	TRBV6-1	TRBJ1-2	.	CASSDMSTPSNYGYTF	TGTGCCAGCAGTGATATGAGTACACCGTCTAACTATGGCTACACCTTC
TRBD1	TRBV20-1	TRBJ1-2	.	CSARGDRGLEGYTF	TGCAGTGCTAGAGGGGACAGGGGTCTGGAAGGCTACACCTTC
TRBD1	TRBV12-3/TRBV12-4	TRBJ2-7	.	CASHRGGQAFAEQYF	TGTGCCAGTCACCGTGGGGGACAGGCCTTTGCGGAGCAGTACTTC
TRBD1	TRBV7-9	TRBJ2-7	.	CASSSTGTGPAYEQYF	TGTGCCAGCAGCTCGACAGGGACCGGTCCAGCCTACGAGCAGTACTTC
TRBD2	TRBV12-3/TRBV12-4	TRBJ2-1	many	CASSSGLAGDEQFF	TGTGCCAGCAGCTCGGGACTAGCGGGGGATGAGCAGTTCTTC
.	TRBV6-2/TRBV6-3	TRBJ2-5	.	CASTSGSKGETQYF	TGTGCCAGCACCTCAGGCTCAAAAGGAGAGACCCAGTACTTC
.	TRBV7-2	TRBJ2-5	many	CASSSRWQGGWETQYF	TGTGCCAGCAGCTCCCGATGGCAGGGAGGTTGGGAGACCCAGTACTTC
TRBD1	TRBV5-4	TRBJ1-2	few	CASSPGQGSYEGYGYTF	TGTGCCAGCAGCCCGGGACAGGGGTCGTACGAAGGGTATGGCTACACCTTC
.	TRBV4-1	TRBJ2-7	.	CASSQEPGLPYEQYF	TGCGCCAGCAGCCAAGAACCAGGGTTGCCTTACGAGCAGTACTTC
TRBD1	TRBV6-4	TRBJ1-6	few	CASSPGQGTYNSPLHF	TGTGCCAGCAGTCCGGGACAGGGGACCTATAATTCACCCCTCCACTTT
TRBD2	TRBV7-2	TRBJ2-7	few	CASSLYSGGAYEQYF	TGTGCCAGCAGCTTATATAGCGGGGGGGCCTACGAGCAGTACTTC
TRBD1	TRBV20-1	TRBJ2-7	.	CSATNRGYEQYF	TGCAGTGCTACAAACAGGGGCTACGAGCAGTACTTC
.	TRBV30	TRBJ1-4	.	CAWSRPNEKLFF	TGTGCCTGGAGTAGACCGAATGAAAAACTGTTTTTT
.	TRBV7-2	TRBJ2-3	few	CASSKDRYTDTQYF	TGTGCCAGCAGCAAGGACAGATACACAGATACGCAGTATTTT
.	TRBV5-1	TRBJ1-4	.	CASSDPQGNSEKLFF	TGCGCCAGCAGCGATCCCCAGGGAAATAGTGAAAAACTGTTTTTT
.	TRBV20-1	TRBJ2-5	few	CSARVIGGETQYF	TGCAGTGCTAGAGTGATCGGTGGGGAGACCCAGTACTTC
TRBD1	TRBV19	TRBJ2-6	.	CASSSPPVRDRTGANVLTF	TGTGCCAGTAGTAGCCCCCCCGTCCGGGACAGGACCGGGGCCAACGTCCTGACTTTC
.	TRBV4-3	TRBJ2-3	.	CASSQVSGTDTQYF	TGCGCCAGCAGCCAAGTCTCGGGCACAGATACGCAGTATTTT
.	TRBV7-2	TRBJ1-1	.	CASSLVGRSRSSGAFF	TGTGCCAGCAGCTTAGTAGGGCGCAGTCGGTCCAGCGGAGCTTTCTTT
.	TRBV20-1	TRBJ2-3	.	CSARAWDRTTDTQYF	TGCAGTGCTAGGGCATGGGACCGGACCACAGATACGCAGTATTTT
.	TRBV4-1	TRBJ1-1	.	CASSQGRPENTEAFF	TGCGCCAGCAGCCAAGGCCGGCCCGAGAACACTGAAGCTTTCTTT
.	TRBV7-6	TRBJ2-5	few	CASSSQGVRYF	TGTGCCAGCAGCTCCCAGGGAGTAAGGTACTTC
.	TRBV5-1	TRBJ2-3	.	CASSPGTGETDTQYF	TGCGCCAGCAGCCCGGGGACGGGAGAGACAGATACGCAGTATTTT
.	TRBV4-1	TRBJ2-1	.	CAGSQGSTKARHEQFF	TGCGCCGGCAGCCAGGGTTCCACGAAGGCGAGGCATGAGCAGTTCTTC
TRBD1	TRBV6-1	TRBJ2-7	.	CASSRAGGAGSYNEQYF	TGTGCCAGCAGTAGGGCAGGGGGCGCCGGCTCCTACAATGAGCAGTACTTC
.	TRBV30	TRBJ2-7	.	CAWSVRGGPGEQYF	TGTGCCTGGAGTGTAAGGGGCGGACCTGGCGAGCAGTACTTC
.	TRBV9	TRBJ2-5	few	CASSVEGGGETQYF	TGTGCCAGCAGCGTAGAAGGAGGGGGAGAGACCCAGTACTTC
TRBD2	TRBV4-2	TRBJ2-3	few	CASSRMYPLAGGFEDTQYF	TGTGCCAGCAGCCGGATGTACCCTTTAGCGGGGGGGTTTGAGGATACGCAGTATTTT
TRBD2	TRBV15	TRBJ2-7	few	CATSLLAGGNEQYF	TGTGCCACCAGCCTCTTAGCGGGGGGCAACGAGCAGTACTTC
.	TRBV12-3/TRBV12-4	TRBJ1-1	.	CASSHTGRGNTEAFF	TGTGCCAGCAGTCACACTGGACGGGGGAACACTGAAGCTTTCTTT
.	TRBV20-1	TRBJ2-5	few	CSATTGRETQYF	TGCAGTGCTACCACAGGGCGGGAGACCCAGTACTTC